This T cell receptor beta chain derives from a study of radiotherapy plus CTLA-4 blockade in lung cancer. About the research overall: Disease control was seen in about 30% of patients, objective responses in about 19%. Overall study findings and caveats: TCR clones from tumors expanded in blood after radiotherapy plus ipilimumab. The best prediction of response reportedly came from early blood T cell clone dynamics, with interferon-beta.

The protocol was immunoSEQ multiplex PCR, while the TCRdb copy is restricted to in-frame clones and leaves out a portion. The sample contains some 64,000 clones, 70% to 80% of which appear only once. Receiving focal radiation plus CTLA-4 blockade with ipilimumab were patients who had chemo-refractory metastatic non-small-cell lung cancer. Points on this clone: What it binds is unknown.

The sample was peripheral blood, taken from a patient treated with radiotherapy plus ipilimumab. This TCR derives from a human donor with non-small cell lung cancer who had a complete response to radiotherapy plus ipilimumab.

The CDR3 protein is CASSPSQAGGRHEQYF. DNA for the CDR3: TGTGCCAGCAGCCCCTCCCAAGCGGGGGGTCGCCACGAGCAGTACTTC. The V call is TRBV7-2, the J call TRBJ2-7; 9 bases line up with TRBD2. J lost 5 bases, V lost 5 bases, and 13 bases had no gene match. Looked up from germline, CDR1 is SGHTA and CDR2 is FQGNSA. The CDR3 sequence is 16 residues long.